Listed below are T cell receptor beta chains from one sample, sequenced in a study of OX40 agonist ivuxolimab in advanced cancers. Data came from immunoSEQ multiplex PCR; TCRdb stores just in-frame clones and leaves some out. This sample has approximately 61,000 clones, with about 90% found just once. The sample consisted of CD4+ or CD8+ T cells sorted from blood, taken in a trial of the OX40 agonist ivuxolimab. Receptors were obtained from an adult with an advanced solid tumor such as melanoma, head and neck, liver or kidney cancer. The CDR3 runs from the conserved cysteine through the conserved F or W.

V gene	CDR3 protein
TRBV28	CASSPTMGTEAFF
TRBV4-2	CASSHGLDQETQYF
TRBV19	CASTISGSAIEQFF
TRBV19	CASSQPGAAFF
TRBV4-2	CASSQDLFRSSTQYF
TRBV6-4	CASYPGTLNSYEQYF
TRBV2	CASSEGDRGLAQYF
TRBV6-1	CASSEGLGVGNEKLFF
TRBV7-6	CASSSLGGRGTEAFF
TRBV4-2	CASSQDLRGDLRWDTEAFF
TRBV19	CASSPGPSPYGYTF
TRBV10-3	CAISVASIGYEQYF
TRBV9	CASSAGGGYGEKLFF
TRBV18	CASSPPGREVSYEQYF
TRBV6-1	CASRAGGNYGYTF
TRBV5-6	CASSLDGWSSYNEQFF
TRBV4-1	CASSQDLTGDHQPQHF
TRBV30	CAWSRGTGNQLRQPQHF
TRBV6-6	CASSYARGSDTQYF
TRBV10-3	CAISESPTSGKDTQYF
TRBV6-6	CASSAKWGASTDTQYF
TRBV7-2	CASSSTGIRDQPQHF